Following are 24 T cell receptor beta chains from one sample sequenced in a study of control samples from healthy donors and cancer patients. Repertoires were generated with immunoSEQ multiplex PCR, while TCRdb's copy carries only in-frame clones and drops some. The top ten clones hold 5% to 6% of a sample with about 77,000 clones, approximately 92% of them seen once. Material for sequencing was blood. These receptors were taken from a woman aged 60-75 years in good health.

The chain couples TRBV25-1 to TRBJ2-2; possible D gene TRBD1, 6 bases. The CDR3 has 13 residues. From germline, CDR1 is MGHDK and CDR2 SYGVNS. Trimming took off 7 bases at V and 7 bases at J, with 13 bases between the two ends. In DNA form, the CDR3 reads TGTGCCAGCAATTGGGGGCAGGTCGGGGAGCTGTTTTTT. Its protein is CASNWGQVGELFF. The full variable domain, completed using reference TRBV25-1 and TRBJ2-2, is EADIYQTPRYLVIGTGKKITLECSQTMGHDKMYWYQQDPGMELHLIHYSYGVNSTEKGDLSSESTVSRIRTEHFPLTLESARPSHTSQYLCASNWGQVGELFFGEGSRLTVL.

This clone is a singleton in its sample. The chain joins TRBV24-1 to TRBJ2-1, with TRBD2 matching over 9 bases. The CDR3 sequence is 17 residues long. Trimming at V came to 0 bases and at J to 13 bases, leaving 15 bases not matched to a gene. Per germline, CDR1 KGHDR and CDR2 SFDVKD. CDR3 nucleotides: TGTGCCACCAGTGATTTGCAGGGGGGGTCTAGCGGGACTATACAGTTCTTC. This translates into CATSDLQGGSSGTIQFF.

As for this clone: Within the sample, other DNA sequences also encode this same CDR3. The chain links TRBV7-9 to TRBJ1-2, with D tentatively TRBD1 (5 bases). Per the germline V gene, CDR1 is SEHNR and CDR2 is FQNEAQ (reference sequence). V was shortened by 1 base and J by 4 bases, with 7 bases between the two germline ends. The length of the CDR3 is 13 residues. CDR3 bases: TGTGCCAGCAGCTTAGGAGGGACCTATGGCTACACCTTC. It encodes CASSLGGTYGYTF.

The genes are TRBV7-3 and TRBJ1-1, with D maybe TRBD1 (5 bases). This CDR3 spans 15 amino acids. V lost 0 bases and J lost 4, with 12 bases in between. CDR1 and CDR2 (germline): SGHTA, FQGTGA. The CDR3 DNA reads as TGTGCCAGCAGCTTAACGTCGGGGGTGGGCACTGAAGCTTTCTTT. It encodes CASSLTSGVGTEAFF.

This rearrangement joins TRBV7-6 to TRBJ2-3; D remains unclear. From germline, CDR1 is SGHVS and CDR2 FNYEAQ. V was cut by 6 bases and J by 4 bases, with 11 bases left in between. The CDR3 is made up of 13 amino acids. The CDR3 nucleotides are TGTGCCAGCAGTCTGAGGTCATCAGATACGCAGTATTTT. The encoded protein is CASSLRSSDTQYF.

The chain couples TRBV23-1 to TRBJ1-6; D is unclear. TRBV23-1 is reported as an ORF; its role is uncertain. The CDR3 runs 15 residues. The V end was cut by 3 bases, the J end by 8 bases, with 14 bases between. The CDR3 spells CASSHDRGRDSPLHF. In DNA, the CDR3 is TGCGCCAGCAGTCATGACCGGGGTAGGGATTCACCCCTCCACTTT.

This CDR3 is CASRMPGQVYEQYF. DNA for the CDR3: TGTGCCAGCAGAATGCCGGGACAGGTATACGAGCAGTACTTC. This chain links TRBV28 with TRBJ2-7, with 8 bases that match TRBD1. This CDR3 region has 14 residues. CDR1 MDHEN and CDR2 SYDVKM come from the germline V gene. V shed 6 bases, J shed 4 bases, and the junction held 8 bases outside the gene matches. Combining the CDR3 with reference TRBV28 and TRBJ2-7 gives the whole variable domain DVKVTQSSRYLVKRTGEKVFLECVQDMDHENMFWYRQDPGLGLRLIYFSYDVKMKEKGDIPEGYSVSREKKERFSLILESASTNQTSMYLCASRMPGQVYEQYFGPGTRLTVT.

This chain joins TRBV24-1 and TRBJ2-3; TRBD2 agrees at 14 bases. The CDR3 runs to 19 residues. From germline, CDR1 is KGHDR and CDR2 SFDVKD. V gave up 3 bases and J gave up 1 base; unmatched junction bases: 8. The CDR3 loop reads CATSDPGTSGSWGTDTQYF. CDR3 bases: TGTGCCACCAGTGATCCAGGGACTAGCGGGAGTTGGGGCACAGATACGCAGTATTTT.

The J gene is TRBJ2-7, the V gene TRBV27; TRBD1 might be the D (6 bases). Trimming pared 5 bases from V and 3 bases from J, leaving 17 bases between. CDR3 size: 15 residues. Per the germline V gene, CDR1 is MNHEY and CDR2 is SMNVEV (reference sequence). The CDR3 loop reads CASSARGTLDYEQYF. CDR3 bases: TGTGCCAGCAGTGCGAGAGGGACACTGGACTACGAGCAGTACTTC.

The chain has TRBV27 and TRBJ1-6; D is undetermined. The CDR3 runs 15 residues. CDR1 and CDR2 (germline): MNHEY, SMNVEV (reference sequence). The ends were cut back, 1 base at V and 8 bases at J, with 12 bases in the middle. The CDR3 region has the DNA TGTGCCAGCAGTTTATGGGAAAGAGCTGATTCACCCCTCCACTTT. It specifies CASSLWERADSPLHF.

The sample holds one count of this clone. This sequence joins TRBV7-8 and TRBJ1-1; D remains unclear. The CDR3 consists of 13 residues. Germline V gives CDR1 SGHVS, CDR2 FQNEAQ. With 5 bases removed from V and 0 bases from J, the gap between germline ends came to 7 bases. The CDR3 sequence: CASSHGLNTEAFF. The CDR3 DNA follows: TGTGCCAGCAGCCATGGACTGAACACTGAAGCTTTCTTT.

CDR3 region: CASSEASLAGGEQFF. In nucleotides, the CDR3 is TGTGCCAGCAGTGAAGCTTCCCTAGCGGGAGGTGAGCAGTTCTTC. The rearrangement links TRBV6-1 to TRBJ2-1; 11 nucleotides align to TRBD2. Per the germline V gene, CDR1 is MNHNS and CDR2 is SASEGT. The length of the CDR3 is 15 residues. V lost 0 bases to trimming and J lost 9 bases; unmatched junction nucleotides: 4.

The CDR3 coding sequence is TGTGCCAGCAGTCCGGGCGGGAGTTCGCTGGAGACCCAGTACTTC. Amino acids: CASSPGGSSLETQYF. The chain couples TRBV5-5 to TRBJ2-5; 7 nucleotides align to TRBD2. V trimming: 5 bases; J trimming: 5 bases; junction bases outside the gene matches: 12. Germline CDR1 and CDR2: SGHKS and YYEKEE (reference sequence). The CDR3 is made up of 15 amino acids.

V and J are TRBV30 and TRBJ1-2; D is unresolved. The V end was cut by 2 bases, the J end by 0 bases, with 16 bases between. The CDR3 totals 16 residues. Germline-derived CDR1 and CDR2 are GTSNPN and SVGIG (reference sequence). As DNA, the CDR3 is TGTGCCTGGAGTCCCCCGGGAGGCAGATCTAACTATGGCTACACCTTC. Protein sequence: CAWSPPGGRSNYGYTF.

The rearrangement uses TRBV7-9 and TRBJ1-4, with a weak D call TRBD1 (5 bases). Per the germline V gene, CDR1 is SEHNR and CDR2 is FQNEAQ (reference sequence). V was cut by 5 bases and J by 7 bases, with 17 bases left in between. The CDR3 contains 15 residues. The CDR3 region has the DNA TGTGCCAGCAGCCTATCCGGGACGGGGAGTGAAAAACTGTTTTTT. It specifies CASSLSGTGSEKLFF.

The chain recombines TRBV3-1 (or the pseudogene TRBV3-2) with TRBJ2-5; TRBD2 matches 7 bases. The germline V gene encodes CDR1 LGHDT and CDR2 YNNKEL (reference sequence). Trimming removed 0 bases from V and 5 bases from J; junction bases left unmatched: 9. The CDR3 is 16 amino acids. This chain's CDR3 is CASSQDVMGGDETQYF. For the CDR3, the DNA is TGTGCCAGCAGCCAAGATGTAATGGGAGGGGATGAGACCCAGTACTTC.

This chain links TRBV15 with TRBJ1-1; the D gene is possibly TRBD1 (6 bases). V was trimmed by 0 bases and J by 2 bases, leaving 10 bases between them. The CDR3 loop spans 15 amino acids. Germline CDR1 and CDR2: LNHNV and YYDKDF (reference sequence). The CDR3, as DNA: TGTGCCACCAGCAGAGAGATGGGACAAAACACTGAAGCTTTCTTT. It translates to CATSREMGQNTEAFF.

This rearrangement joins TRBV30 to TRBJ1-3; 7 nucleotides line up with TRBD1. The CDR3 covers 16 residues. Germline CDR1 and CDR2: GTSNPN and SVGIG (reference sequence). The V and J ends lost 3 bases and 0 bases, in that order; junction bases with no gene match: 8. CDR3 sequence: CAWRTPGQFSGNTIYF. DNA for the CDR3: TGTGCCTGGAGGACGCCGGGACAGTTCTCTGGAAACACCATATATTTT.

The chain recombines TRBV2 with TRBJ2-2, with D tentatively TRBD2 (7 bases). This CDR3 comprises 13 residues. Germline lookup yields CDR1 SNHLY and CDR2 FYNNEI. Trimming pared 7 bases from V and 6 bases from J, leaving 12 bases between. The CDR3 DNA follows: TGTGCCAGCAAAGGGGAGGGGGCCGGGGAGCTGTTTTTT. Its protein product is CASKGEGAGELFF.

This clone has only one observation. This chain joins TRBV24-1 and TRBJ2-7, with TRBD1 matching over 9 bases. CDR1 and CDR2 from the germline V gene are KGHDR and SFDVKD. The CDR3 runs to 13 residues. The ends lost 7 bases at V and 4 bases at J; junction bases unmatched: 4. Here the CDR3 reads CATSRTGAYEQYF. In DNA form, the CDR3 reads TGTGCCACCAGCCGGACAGGGGCTTACGAGCAGTACTTC.

In this sample, this clone turned up once. The chain combines TRBV7-2 with TRBJ2-2, with TRBD1 identical over 8 bases. The V gene end was trimmed by 2 bases and the J gene end by 7 bases; junction bases not matched to a gene: 6. The CDR3 length is 15 residues. Per the germline V gene, CDR1 is SGHTA and CDR2 is FQGNSA. The CDR3 loop reads CASSLQGAQGGELFF. As DNA, the CDR3 is TGTGCCAGCAGCTTACAGGGGGCGCAAGGCGGGGAGCTGTTTTTT.

The rearrangement links TRBV6-6 to TRBJ1-5, with 9 bases identical to TRBD1. The trim removed 6 bases at V and 5 bases at J, leaving 5 bases unmatched. Germline V CDR1 and CDR2: MNHNY, SVGAGI (reference sequence). CDR3 length: 14 amino acids. Written as DNA, the CDR3 is TGTGCCAGCAGCCTGGGACAGGGTGATCAGCCCCAGCATTTT. Protein sequence: CASSLGQGDQPQHF.

V usage is TRBV14 and J usage is TRBJ2-1, with 8 bases lining up with TRBD2. This CDR3 is 15 amino acids long. Unmatched junction bases numbered 6, after V lost 2 bases and J lost 6 bases. CDR1 is SGHDN and CDR2 is FVKESK in the germline V gene. The CDR3 sequence is CASSQRPLAGNEQFF. The DNA of the CDR3 is TGTGCCAGCAGCCAACGTCCCCTAGCGGGCAATGAGCAGTTCTTC.

CDR3 sequence reads: CASSQDPREKLFF. CDR3 nucleotides: TGTGCCAGCAGCCAAGATCCTCGGGAAAAACTGTTTTTT. V usage is TRBV14 and J usage is TRBJ1-4; D gene uncertain. In germline, CDR1 is SGHDN, CDR2 FVKESK. V dropped 0 bases and J dropped 8 bases, with 7 bases sitting between them. There are 13 residues in the CDR3.